The rows below give T cell receptor beta chains drawn from one sample of a study of T cell responses to AZD1222 COVID-19 vaccine. Clones were sequenced by immunoSEQ multiplex PCR, and TCRdb holds only the in-frame ones, with some missing. The data contain 90,000 to 100,000 clones, about nine tenths of them singletons. The input for sequencing was peripheral blood, taken 28 days after the second AZD1222 dose. The origin of the receptors is an adult who received the AZD1222 COVID-19 vaccine. Each CDR3 is given with its conserved first and last residue. D genes are given only for firm matches. The listing skips clone size in some rows; elsewhere it reads once, few, many or a size class.

V,D,J,size,CDR3,DNA
TRBV28,NA,TRBJ1-1,NA,CASSLIRVNTEAFF,TGTGCCAGCAGTTTAATCAGGGTGAACACTGAAGCTTTCTTT
TRBV7-3,NA,TRBJ2-1,NA,CASSPDPTSDSEQFF,TGTGCCAGCAGTCCGGACCCAACTAGTGACAGTGAGCAGTTCTTC
TRBV6-6,NA,TRBJ2-2,NA,CASSPPGTGELFF,TGTGCCAGCAGCCCTCCCGGGACCGGGGAGCTGTTTTTT
TRBV15,NA,TRBJ1-1,once,CATGRAGAEAFF,TGTGCCACTGGGAGGGCGGGGGCTGAAGCTTTCTTT
TRBV28,NA,TRBJ2-5,NA,CASSLPVLPETQYF,TGTGCCAGCAGTCTTCCCGTTCTACCAGAGACCCAGTACTTC
TRBV3-1/TRBV3-2,NA,TRBJ1-4,NA,CASSQDLAVKEKLFF,TGTGCCAGCAGCCAAGATTTAGCGGTCAAAGAAAAACTGTTTTTT
TRBV27,NA,TRBJ1-2,NA,CASSLSSGGGGYTF,TGTGCCAGCAGTTTATCTTCCGGGGGGGGCGGCTACACCTTC
TRBV6-5,NA,TRBJ2-2,once,CASSYSTINTGELFF,TGTGCCAGCAGTTACTCGACGATTAACACCGGGGAGCTGTTTTTT
TRBV25-1,NA,TRBJ1-3,NA,CASSDPRGAGNTIYF,TGTGCCAGCAGTGACCCCCGGGGCGCTGGAAACACCATATATTTT
TRBV30,NA,TRBJ1-2,few,CAYNSNYGYTF,TGTGCCTACAATTCTAACTATGGCTACACCTTC
TRBV3-1/TRBV3-2,NA,TRBJ2-1,once,CASSQGRATYNEQFF,TGTGCCAGCAGCCAAGGGAGGGCCACCTACAATGAGCAGTTCTTC
TRBV24-1,NA,TRBJ2-2,NA,CATSGQGHGELFF,TGTGCCACCAGTGGGCAGGGACACGGGGAGCTGTTTTTT
TRBV15,NA,TRBJ2-2,NA,CATSRGGQLGTGELFF,TGTGCCACCAGCAGAGGGGGGCAGCTGGGGACCGGGGAGCTGTTTTTT
TRBV4-2,TRBD2,TRBJ2-3,NA,CASSQDGGRAADTQYF,TGTGCCAGCAGCCAAGATGGCGGGAGGGCCGCAGATACGCAGTATTTT
TRBV27,NA,TRBJ2-1,NA,CASGSAGRHNEQFF,TGTGCCAGCGGATCGGCCGGGAGACACAATGAGCAGTTCTTC
TRBV6-5,TRBD1,TRBJ1-5,NA,CASSSGTGHYQPQHF,TGTGCCAGCAGCTCCGGGACAGGGCATTATCAGCCCCAGCATTTT
TRBV11-3,TRBD1,TRBJ1-1,NA,CASSFSGQRNTEAFF,TGTGCCAGCAGCTTCTCGGGACAGAGAAACACTGAAGCTTTCTTT
TRBV19,NA,TRBJ1-2,NA,CASSIGRGLGGYTF,TGTGCCAGTAGTATCGGCCGGGGGCTGGGTGGCTACACCTTC
TRBV18,NA,TRBJ2-7,NA,CASSPSQDEQYF,TGTGCCAGCTCACCTAGCCAAGACGAGCAGTACTTC
TRBV21-1,NA,TRBJ1-1,once,CARPSRRPWAEAFF,TGTGCCAGACCTAGCCGGCGACCCTGGGCTGAAGCTTTCTTT
TRBV6-1,NA,TRBJ1-1,NA,CASSDRGLNTEAFF,TGTGCCAGCAGTGACAGGGGATTGAACACTGAAGCTTTCTTT
TRBV28,NA,TRBJ1-1,NA,CASNVQGYVSEAFF,TGTGCCAGTAACGTTCAGGGTTACGTCTCTGAAGCTTTCTTT
TRBV30,NA,TRBJ2-3,NA,CARTQSGADTQYF,TGTGCCCGGACCCAGTCGGGGGCAGATACGCAGTATTTT
TRBV6-5,NA,TRBJ1-1,NA,CASMTPQVAFF,TGTGCCAGCATGACACCTCAAGTGGCTTTCTTT
TRBV6-5,TRBD1,TRBJ2-7,NA,CASYGGMTGAYEQYF,TGTGCCAGTTACGGCGGGATGACAGGGGCCTACGAGCAGTACTTC
TRBV6-2/TRBV6-3,TRBD2,TRBJ2-5,few,CASSPTSGSETQYF,TGTGCCAGCAGCCCAACTAGCGGGAGTGAGACCCAGTACTTC
TRBV4-1,TRBD1,TRBJ1-1,NA,CASSQDRQGDSGAFF,TGCGCCAGCAGCCAAGATCGGCAGGGGGATTCAGGAGCTTTCTTT
TRBV7-9,TRBD1,TRBJ1-6,once,CASSLRGQGYNSPLHF,TGTGCCAGCAGCCTAAGGGGACAGGGATATAATTCACCCCTCCACTTT
TRBV11-2,NA,TRBJ2-5,NA,CASRIGASRGETQYF,TGTGCCAGTCGGATAGGGGCTTCCCGGGGTGAGACCCAGTACTTC